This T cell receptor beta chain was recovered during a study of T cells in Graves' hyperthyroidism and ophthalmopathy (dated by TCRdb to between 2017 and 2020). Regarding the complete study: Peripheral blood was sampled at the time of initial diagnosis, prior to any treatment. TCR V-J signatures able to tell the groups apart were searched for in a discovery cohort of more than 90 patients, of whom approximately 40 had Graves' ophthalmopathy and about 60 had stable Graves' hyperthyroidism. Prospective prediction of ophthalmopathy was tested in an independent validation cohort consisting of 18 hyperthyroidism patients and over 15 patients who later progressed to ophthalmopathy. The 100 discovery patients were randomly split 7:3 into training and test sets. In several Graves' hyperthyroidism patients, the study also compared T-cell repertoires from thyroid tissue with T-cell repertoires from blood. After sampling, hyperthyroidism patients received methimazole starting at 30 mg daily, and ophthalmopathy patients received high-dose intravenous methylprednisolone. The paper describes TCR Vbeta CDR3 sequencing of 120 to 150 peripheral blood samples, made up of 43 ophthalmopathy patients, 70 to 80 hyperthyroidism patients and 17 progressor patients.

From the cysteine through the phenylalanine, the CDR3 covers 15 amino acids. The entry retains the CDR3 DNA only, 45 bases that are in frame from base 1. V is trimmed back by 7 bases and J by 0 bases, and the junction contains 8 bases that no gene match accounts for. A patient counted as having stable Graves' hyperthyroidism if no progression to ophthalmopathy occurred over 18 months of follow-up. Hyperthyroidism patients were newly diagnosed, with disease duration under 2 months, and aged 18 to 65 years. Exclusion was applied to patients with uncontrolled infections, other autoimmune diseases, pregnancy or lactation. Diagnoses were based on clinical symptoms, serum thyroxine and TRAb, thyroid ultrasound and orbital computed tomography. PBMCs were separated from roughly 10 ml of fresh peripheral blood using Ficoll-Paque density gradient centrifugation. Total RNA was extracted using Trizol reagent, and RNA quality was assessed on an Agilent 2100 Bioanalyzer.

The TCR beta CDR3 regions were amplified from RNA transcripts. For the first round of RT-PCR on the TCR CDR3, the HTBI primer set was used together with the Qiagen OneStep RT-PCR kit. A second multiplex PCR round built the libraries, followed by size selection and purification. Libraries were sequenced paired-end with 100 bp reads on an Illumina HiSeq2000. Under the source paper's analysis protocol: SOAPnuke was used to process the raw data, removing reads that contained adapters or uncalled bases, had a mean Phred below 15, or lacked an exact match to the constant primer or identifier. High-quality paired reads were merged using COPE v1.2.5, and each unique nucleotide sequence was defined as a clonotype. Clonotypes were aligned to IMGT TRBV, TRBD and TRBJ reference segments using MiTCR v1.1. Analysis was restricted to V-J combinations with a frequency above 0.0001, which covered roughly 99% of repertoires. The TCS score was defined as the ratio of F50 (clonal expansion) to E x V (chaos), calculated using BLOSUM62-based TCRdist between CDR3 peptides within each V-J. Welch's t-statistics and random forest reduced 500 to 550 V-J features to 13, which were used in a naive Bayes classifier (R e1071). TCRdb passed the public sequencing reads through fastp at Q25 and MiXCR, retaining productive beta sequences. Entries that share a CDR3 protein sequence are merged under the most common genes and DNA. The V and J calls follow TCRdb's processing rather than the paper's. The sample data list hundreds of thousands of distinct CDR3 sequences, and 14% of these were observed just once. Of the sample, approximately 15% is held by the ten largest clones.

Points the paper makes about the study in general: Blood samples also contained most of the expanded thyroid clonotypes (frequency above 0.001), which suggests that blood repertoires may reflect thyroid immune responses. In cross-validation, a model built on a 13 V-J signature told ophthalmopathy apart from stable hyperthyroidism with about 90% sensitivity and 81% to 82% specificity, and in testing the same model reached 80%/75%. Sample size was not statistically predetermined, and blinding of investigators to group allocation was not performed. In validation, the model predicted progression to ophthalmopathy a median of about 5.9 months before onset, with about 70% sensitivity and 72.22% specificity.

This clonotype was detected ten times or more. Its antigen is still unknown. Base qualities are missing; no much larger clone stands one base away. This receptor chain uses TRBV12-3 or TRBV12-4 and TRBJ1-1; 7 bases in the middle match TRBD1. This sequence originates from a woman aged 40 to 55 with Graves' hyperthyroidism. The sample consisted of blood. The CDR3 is CASKGGGTVNTEAFF. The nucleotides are TGTGCCAGCAAAGGGGGTGGGACAGTGAACACTGAAGCTTTCTTT.